Detailed here is one T cell receptor (beta chain). Its matching antigen is unknown. CDR3 length: 15 amino acids. The ends lost 5 bases at V and 6 bases at J; junction bases unmatched: 11. Per the germline V gene, CDR1 is MNHNY and CDR2 is SVGAGI (reference sequence). The record originates from a study of beta chain features in type 1 diabetes. Study-level background: The number of sorted cells examined across all samples was approximately 100 million.

Regarding the study as a whole: Type 1 diabetes patients had fewer VDJ junction insertions and more deletions. No resolution was reached here on whether HLA type influences TCRB rearrangement.

Every isolated RNA sample was fully reverse transcribed, so sequencing captured expressed TCRB transcripts. Samples of naive, central memory and regulatory T cells yielded a mean of about 3.6 million reads. Repertoires were generated with immunoSEQ multiplex PCR, while TCRdb's copy carries only in-frame clones and drops some. The data contain 130,000 to 150,000 clones, about 51% of them seen just once; the ten biggest clones take up under 0.5%. J is TRBJ1-2 and V is TRBV6-6; 8 bases are a match to TRBD1. The sample comprised Tregs from blood. The sequence derives from a man between 18 and 29 years old in good health. CDR3 sequence: CASSPGQGHLNGYTF. The CDR3 nucleotides read TGTGCCAGCAGTCCTGGACAGGGCCACCTTAATGGCTACACCTTC.